This TCR beta chain was found in a study of human T cells and chemical hapten exposure. Study overall: Per-sample variation in TCR yield stemmed mainly from small pooled library volume differences.

This clonotype showed up just a few times. Its target is unknown. In the library, unique molecular identifiers were attached to individual cDNA molecules. Each CDR3 protein gets one entry after TCRdb re-called the RACE reads with MiXCR. The sample lists tens of thousands of distinct CDR3 sequences, around 9.4% occurring once. With 2 bases removed from V and 3 bases from J, the gap between germline ends came to 8 bases. Germline CDR1 ENHRY, CDR2 SYGVKD. This CDR3 is built from 13 residues. Study conclusions and caveats: PT1 expanded TCR counts and patch test score correlated positively.

Documented time point: pre-sensitization, week 0. The treatment here: therapeutic diphenylcyclopropenone sensitization with weekly scalp DPC. Patients had alopecia, were aged 18 to 70, and were not pregnant. This clonotype was obtained from a woman between 35 and 50 years old with alopecia areata. Some clones in this sample may be carry-over from other donors' samples. The material was whole blood, obtained in connection with sensitization to the hapten diphenylcyclopropenone (DPC). V is TRBV10-3 and J is TRBJ2-7; either TRBD1 or TRBD2 may fit D (5 bases each). The CDR3: CAISERDGYEQYF. The DNA for the CDR3 is TGTGCCATCAGTGAGCGGGACGGCTACGAGCAGTACTTC.